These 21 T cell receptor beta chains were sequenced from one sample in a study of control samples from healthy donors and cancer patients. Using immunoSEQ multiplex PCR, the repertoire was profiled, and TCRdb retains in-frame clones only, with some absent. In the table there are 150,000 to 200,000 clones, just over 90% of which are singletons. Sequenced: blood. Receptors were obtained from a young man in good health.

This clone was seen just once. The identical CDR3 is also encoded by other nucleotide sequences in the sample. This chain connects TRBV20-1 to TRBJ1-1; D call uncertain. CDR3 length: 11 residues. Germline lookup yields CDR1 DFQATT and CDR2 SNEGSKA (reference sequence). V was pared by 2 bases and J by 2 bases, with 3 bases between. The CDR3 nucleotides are TGCAGTGCTAGACTCAACACTGAAGCTTTCTTT. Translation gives CSARLNTEAFF.

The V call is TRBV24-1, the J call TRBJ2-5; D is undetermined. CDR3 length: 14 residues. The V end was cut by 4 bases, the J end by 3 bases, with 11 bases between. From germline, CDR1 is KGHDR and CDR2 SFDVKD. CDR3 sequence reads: CATSDPRRKETQYF. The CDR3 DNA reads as TGTGCCACCAGTGACCCTAGGAGAAAAGAGACCCAGTACTTC.

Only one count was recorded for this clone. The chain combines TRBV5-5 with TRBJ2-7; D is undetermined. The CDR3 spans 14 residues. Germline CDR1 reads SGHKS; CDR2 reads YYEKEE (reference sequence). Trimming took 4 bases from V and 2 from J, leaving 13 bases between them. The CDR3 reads CASSLWTTPYEQYF. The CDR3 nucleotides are TGTGCCAGCAGCCTTTGGACGACCCCCTACGAGCAGTACTTC.

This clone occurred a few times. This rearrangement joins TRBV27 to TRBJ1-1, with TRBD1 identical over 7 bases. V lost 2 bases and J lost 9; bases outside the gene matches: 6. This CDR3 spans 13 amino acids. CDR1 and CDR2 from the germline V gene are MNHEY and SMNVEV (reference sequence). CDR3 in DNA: TGTGCCAGCAGTTTAGTTGGACAGGACCAAGCTTTCTTT. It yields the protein CASSLVGQDQAFF.

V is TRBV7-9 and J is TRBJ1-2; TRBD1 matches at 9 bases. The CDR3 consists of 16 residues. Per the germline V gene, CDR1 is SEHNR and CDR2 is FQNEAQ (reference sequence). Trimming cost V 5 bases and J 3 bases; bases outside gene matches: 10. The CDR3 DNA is TGTGCCAGCAGCCACGGACGGGACAGGGAGGACTATGGCTACACCTTC. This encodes CASSHGRDREDYGYTF.

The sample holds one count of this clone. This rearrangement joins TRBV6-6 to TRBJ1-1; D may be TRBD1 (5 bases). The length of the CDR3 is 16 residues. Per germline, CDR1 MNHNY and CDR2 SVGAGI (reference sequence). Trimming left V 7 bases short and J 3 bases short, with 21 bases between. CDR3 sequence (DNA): TGTGCCAGCATGGGCTTACTTTCAGGGCTTCACACTGAAGCTTTCTTT. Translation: CASMGLLSGLHTEAFF.

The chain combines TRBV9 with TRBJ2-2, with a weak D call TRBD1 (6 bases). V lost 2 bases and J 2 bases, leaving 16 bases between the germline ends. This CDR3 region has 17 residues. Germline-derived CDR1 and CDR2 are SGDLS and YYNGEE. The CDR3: CASSVSPAGENTGELFF. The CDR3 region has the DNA TGTGCCAGCAGCGTTTCCCCCGCAGGGGAAAACACCGGGGAGCTGTTTTTT.

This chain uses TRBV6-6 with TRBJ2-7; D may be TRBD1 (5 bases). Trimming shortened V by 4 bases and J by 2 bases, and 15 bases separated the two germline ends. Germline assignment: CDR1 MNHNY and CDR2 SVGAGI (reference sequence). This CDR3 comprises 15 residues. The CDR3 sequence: CASSLGQGGPYEQYF. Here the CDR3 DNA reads TGTGCCAGCAGTTTGGGCCAGGGTGGGCCCTACGAGCAGTACTTC.

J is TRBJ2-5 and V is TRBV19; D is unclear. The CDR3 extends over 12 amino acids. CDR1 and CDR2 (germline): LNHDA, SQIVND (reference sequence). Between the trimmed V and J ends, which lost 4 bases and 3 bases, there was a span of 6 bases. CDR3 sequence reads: CASSTSEETQYF. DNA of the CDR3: TGTGCCAGTAGTACCTCAGAAGAGACCCAGTACTTC.

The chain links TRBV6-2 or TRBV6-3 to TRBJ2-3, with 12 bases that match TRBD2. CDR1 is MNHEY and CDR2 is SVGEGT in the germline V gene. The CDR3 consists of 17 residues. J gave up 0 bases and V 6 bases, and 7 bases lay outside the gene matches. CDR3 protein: CASRPTSGGPSTDTQYF. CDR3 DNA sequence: TGTGCCAGCAGGCCTACTAGCGGGGGGCCTAGCACAGATACGCAGTATTTT.

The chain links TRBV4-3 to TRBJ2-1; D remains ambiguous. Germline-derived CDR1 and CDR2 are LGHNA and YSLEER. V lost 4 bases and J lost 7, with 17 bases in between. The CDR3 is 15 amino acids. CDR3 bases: TGCGCCAGCAGCCTAACTCCGATGCCGGGTAATGAGCAGTTCTTC. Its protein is CASSLTPMPGNEQFF.

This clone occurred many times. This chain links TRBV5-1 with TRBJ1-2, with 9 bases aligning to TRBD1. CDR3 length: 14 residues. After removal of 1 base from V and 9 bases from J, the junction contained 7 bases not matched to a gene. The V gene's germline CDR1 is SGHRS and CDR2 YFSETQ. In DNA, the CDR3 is TGCGCCAGCAGCTTGCAGACGGGACAGGGAAGCTACACCTTC. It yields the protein CASSLQTGQGSYTF.

The CDR3 region is CASSPWTGSEAFF. CDR3 DNA sequence: TGTGCCAGCAGCCCCTGGACAGGGAGTGAAGCTTTCTTT. The chain carries TRBV6-5 and TRBJ1-1; TRBD1 matches 8 bases. The CDR3 consists of 13 residues. V shed 6 bases and J 7 bases; nucleotides not matched to a gene: 7. The germline CDR1 and CDR2 sequences are MNHEY and SVGAGI.

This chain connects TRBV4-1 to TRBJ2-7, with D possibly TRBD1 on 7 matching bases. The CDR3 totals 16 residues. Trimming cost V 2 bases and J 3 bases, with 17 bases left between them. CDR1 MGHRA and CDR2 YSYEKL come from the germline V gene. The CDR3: CASSQSPQGGSYEQYF. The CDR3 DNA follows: TGCGCCAGCAGCCAATCGCCCCAGGGGGGAAGCTACGAGCAGTACTTC.

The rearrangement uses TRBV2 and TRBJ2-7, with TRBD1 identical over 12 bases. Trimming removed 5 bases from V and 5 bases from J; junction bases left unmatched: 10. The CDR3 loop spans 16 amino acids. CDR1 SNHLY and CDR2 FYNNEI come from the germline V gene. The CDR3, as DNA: TGTGCCAGCAGTCGAATCCGGGACAGGGGGCTCGACGAGCAGTACTTC. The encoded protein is CASSRIRDRGLDEQYF.

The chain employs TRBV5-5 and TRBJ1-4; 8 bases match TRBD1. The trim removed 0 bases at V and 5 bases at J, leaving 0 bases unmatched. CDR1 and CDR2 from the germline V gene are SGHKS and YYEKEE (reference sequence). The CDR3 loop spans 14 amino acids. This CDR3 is CASSLDRGNEKLFF. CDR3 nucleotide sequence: TGTGCCAGCAGCTTGGACAGGGGGAATGAAAAACTGTTTTTT.

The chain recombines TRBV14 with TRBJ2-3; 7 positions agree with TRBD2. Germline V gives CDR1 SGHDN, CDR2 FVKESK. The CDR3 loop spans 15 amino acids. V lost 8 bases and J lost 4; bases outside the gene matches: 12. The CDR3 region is CASGRGVSIADTQYF. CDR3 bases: TGTGCCAGCGGGAGGGGTGTCAGTATTGCAGATACGCAGTATTTT.

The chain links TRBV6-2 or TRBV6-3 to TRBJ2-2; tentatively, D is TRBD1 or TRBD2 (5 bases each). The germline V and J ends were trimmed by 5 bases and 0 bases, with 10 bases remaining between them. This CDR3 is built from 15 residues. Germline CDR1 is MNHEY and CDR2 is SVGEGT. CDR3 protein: CASSRDDSNTGELFF. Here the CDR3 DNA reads TGTGCCAGCAGTCGGGACGATTCGAACACCGGGGAGCTGTTTTTT.

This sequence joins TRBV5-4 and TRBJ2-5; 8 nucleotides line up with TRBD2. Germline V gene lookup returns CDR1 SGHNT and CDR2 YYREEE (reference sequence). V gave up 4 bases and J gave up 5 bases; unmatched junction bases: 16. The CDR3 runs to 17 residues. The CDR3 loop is CASSRRNSGVSRETQYF. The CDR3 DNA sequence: TGTGCCAGCAGCCGCCGAAATAGCGGGGTGTCTCGGGAGACCCAGTACTTC.

The CDR3 is CAWSVTVQGANEQYF. The DNA of the CDR3 is TGTGCCTGGAGTGTTACAGTCCAGGGGGCCAACGAGCAGTACTTC. The chain has TRBV30 and TRBJ2-7; 8 nucleotides line up with TRBD1. The CDR3 spans 15 residues. From germline, CDR1 is GTSNPN and CDR2 SVGIG (reference sequence). V was pared by 0 bases and J by 5 bases, with 9 bases of the junction left unmatched. The entire variable domain, with the rest obtained from reference TRBV30 and TRBJ2-7, is as follows: SQTIHQWPATLVQPVGSPLSLECTVEGTSNPNLYWYRQAAGRGLQLLFYSVGIGQISSEVPQNLSASRPQDRQFILSSKKLLLSDSGFYLCAWSVTVQGANEQYFGPGTRLTVT.

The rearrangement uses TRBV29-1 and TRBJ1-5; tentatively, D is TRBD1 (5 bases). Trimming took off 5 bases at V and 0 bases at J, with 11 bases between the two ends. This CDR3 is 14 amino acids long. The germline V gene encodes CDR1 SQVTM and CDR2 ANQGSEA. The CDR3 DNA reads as TGCAGCGTTCGGGAGGGGTATAGCAATCAGCCCCAGCATTTT. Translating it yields CSVREGYSNQPQHF.